This TCR beta chain appears in the sequencing data of a study of cytomegalovirus exposure and HLA in healthy donors (dated by TCRdb to the late 2010s). The study in broad terms: An earlier analysis of roughly 500 of the donors reported roughly 300 Gb of sequence data and some 110 million unique TCR beta sequences obtained from about 179 million T cells. HLA typing covered class I and class II loci at four-digit resolution. A later analysis re-analyzed previously published TCR beta repertoires from 550 to 700 donors and added high-resolution HLA genotyping to study TCR occurrence patterns. To predict cytomegalovirus infection status, the study combined high-throughput TCR immunosequencing, statistical association of individual TCRs with disease status, and machine learning. The study profiled the T cell repertoires of about 720 subjects by immunosequencing and related them to cytomegalovirus serostatus. An earlier analysis of 450 to 750 of the donors used high-throughput TCR beta sequencing to judge whether each TCR beta V gene segment behaved as functional or pseudogenic. Typing coverage varied by locus: roughly 629-640 donors for A, B, C, DRB1 and DQB1; approximately 500 for DQA1; 606 for DPA1; 450 to 480 for DPB1. The study aimed to test whether cataloging public T cell receptors could reveal signatures of past pathogen exposure. All discovery cohort repertoires had been generated using a single sequencing platform. Approximately 300 gigabases of sequencing data and around 85 million unique TCR sequences made up an early release that covered 500 to 650 HLA-typed donors. In a later genetic analysis, genome-wide SNP genotypes for 398 of the 666 donors were used, and that subset was treated as a discovery cohort. Donor age, sex, ethnicity and CMV serostatus were compiled alongside the repertoire data. Rather than using new phenotypic data, the later analysis identified candidate immune exposures from TCR beta sequences and from how often those sequences occurred across donors. Among the roughly 400 genotyped donors, around 81% belonged to the genetic ancestry cluster associated with self-reported Caucasian donors. Several DR-DQ haplotypes were handled as single units for association and clustering because linkage in the cohort was strong. Besides the first cohort of 666 subjects, a separate validation cohort made up of 120 different subjects was used. Across some 400 genotyped donors of the cohort, an average of about 240,000 unique TCR beta nucleotide sequences per donor were sequenced, and roughly 18% of those sequences were non-productive.

Findings and caveats that apply to the study as a whole: In vitro tests confirmed that three of the cytomegalovirus-associated TCR beta chains recognize cytomegalovirus antigens. In a later analysis, several top co-occurrence clusters were reported to appear linked to parvovirus B19, influenza, CMV and Epstein-Barr virus. A cluster of highly shared sequence variants was judged likely to be a technical artifact of the sequencing pipeline. A later analysis found that HLA-associated TCR beta chains were more clonally expanded and had lower generation probabilities than equally common non-associated chains. Specific HLA alleles were associated with about 17,000 TCR beta sequences at a false discovery rate of 0.05 in a later analysis. Because some donors lacked HLA typing at each locus, the association tests relied only on the typed subset. A further reported finding was that TCR beta sequences accurately predicted the HLA-A and HLA-B alleles for most subjects in the first cohort. When HLA alleles, especially DR and DQ, strongly co-occurred, attributing TCR associations to individual alleles was difficult. For the cohort, immune exposure information was limited to CMV serostatus. Only TCR beta chains were sequenced in this cohort, and the absence of alpha or paired-chain data limited detectable features. In a later analysis, TCR association rates were found to vary across HLA loci, with the most associated TCRs seen for DRB1 alleles and the fewest for HLA-C alleles. A later analysis found that most CMV-associated TCR beta chains appeared HLA-restricted, with HLA associations seemingly driven largely by CMV exposure. A later genetic analysis associated a missense DCLRE1C variant with V-gene and J-gene trimming of TCR beta chains, and an independent cohort replicated the association. According to a later genetic analysis, donors in an Asian-associated ancestry cluster had fewer N-insertions in productive TCRs than the approximately 650-donor mean. Cytomegalovirus status was reported to be diagnosed by the classifier with high specificity and sensitivity in both the original and validation cohorts. Some IMGT-functional V segments, including TRBV6-2 and TRBV6-3, could not be distinguished by the 87-base-pair reads and were therefore excluded. Some 15 rarely observed V segments, including chromosome 9 orphons, were excluded from the earlier analysis of 550 to 700 of the donors because counts were too low. Roughly uniform sequencing depth across donors was assumed in presence/absence analyses, although this assumption may not hold. An earlier analysis of around 500 of the donors showed that most TCR beta V segments appeared in productive rearrangements either about 90% or about 30% of the time, which broadly matched IMGT annotations. In the study, 150 to 200 TCR beta chains were listed as associated with cytomegalovirus. Most TCR sequences were seen in very few donors, while some public TCRs were found in many individuals. Linkage disequilibrium might explain the correlated functional status among segregating V segments, but an unknown experimental factor could not be ruled out. The authors suggested that the approach could potentially be extended to other disease states and immunological phenotypes.

The receptor library was made with the immunoSEQ multiplex PCR assay. A mixture of 60 forward primers for TCR Vbeta segments and 13 reverse primers for TCR Jbeta segments was used in the multiplex PCR. The CDR3 region of rearranged TCR beta genes was amplified from genomic DNA by a multiplex PCR assay. The amplified TCR beta libraries were sequenced on the Illumina HiSeq System as 87-base-pair reads. Regarding the original processing steps: Across the 500 to 700 repertoires, a later analysis counted around 80 million unique TCR beta chains, roughly 11 million of which were shared by at least two donors. To remove PCR and sequencing errors, raw reads were error-corrected and collapsed into unique sequences using a nearest-neighbor algorithm that merged closely related sequences. To assign V, D and J gene segments, CDR3 sequences were aligned to IMGT reference sequences. For a sequence to be retained, a match of at least six nucleotides was required to both a V gene segment and a J gene segment. A rearrangement was called productive if the CDR3 had no stop codons and remained in frame with V and J, and every other rearrangement was called non-productive. CDR3 was defined by IMGT convention, running from the second conserved V-encoded cysteine to the conserved J-encoded phenylalanine. The earlier analysis of 587 of the donors excluded sequences that lacked an unambiguous match to a single V gene segment. An earlier analysis of 587 of the donors classified V segments as functional when productive rearrangements were above 56.7% and as segregating when the standard deviation between donors was above 5%. A statistical classification framework was built to diagnose cytomegalovirus status from the catalog of TCR beta chain sequences. V and J gene assignment, in a later analysis, came from comparing TCR nucleotide sequences with IMGT/GENE-DB human TR gene sequences. Using the TCRdist pipeline, a later analysis assigned CDR3 sequences along with most-parsimonious VDJ recombination scenarios. In a later analysis, each TCR beta chain was defined by its CDR3 amino acid sequence together with its V-gene family, and reads lacking a unique V-gene family were excluded. To address suspected cross-contamination and a sequencing artifact, a later analysis removed several hundred highly shared, low-generation-probability nucleotide sequences. A later analysis calculated a clonal expansion index for each public chain from normalized within-repertoire ranks of inferred template counts. A later analysis computed generation probabilities with a VDJ recombination model fitted to out-of-frame rearrangements, and checked the results against IGoR. A later analysis scored TCR-TCR, TCR-HLA and TCR-CMV co-occurrence with hypergeometric tests, applying a repertoire-size bias correction to TCR pairs. False discovery rates were estimated in a later analysis by permuting HLA or CMV assignments 20 times. A later analysis grouped co-occurring TCRs with DBSCAN, adding TCRdist sequence similarity when clustering within HLA-allele-positive subsets. Repertoires with fewer than 30,000 or more than 120,000 public chains were left out of co-occurrence clustering, as were four to six repertoires with anomalous nucleotide sharing. Held by TCRdb, this immuneACCESS table contains in-frame sequences only and omits some clones. Under half of the omission traces to an unresolved V gene where checked; the cause of the rest is unknown. V and J calls and clone size are those listed in that table; D and trimming were worked out from the DNA. This sample has some 110,000 clones in its table, and about four fifths of those were observed once. The ten largest clones add up to roughly a fifth of the sample.

As concerns this clone: Its antigen remains undetermined. No base quality values were provided; no much bigger clone lies one nucleotide off.

The cohort consisted of more than 650 healthy bone marrow donors. Cohort members were all nominally healthy when sampled, although unrecorded immune exposures were likely present. The donor was CMV seropositive and was included in the group of some 290 seropositive cohort members. Each donor provided a peripheral blood sample, and peripheral blood mononuclear cells were used for TCR beta sequencing. Genomic DNA was extracted from the blood cell samples with the Qiagen DNeasy Blood Extraction Kit. The CDR3 starts with the cysteine, ends with the phenylalanine, and has 17 residues. Just the 51-base CDR3 DNA is kept, in frame starting at base 1. In the germline V gene (reference sequence), CDR1 corresponds to MNHEY and CDR2 to SMNVEV. Clipping removes 5 bases from V and 6 bases from J, with 13 as the unmatched junction base count.

Rearrangement joined TRBV27 to TRBJ1-4; TRBD1 lines up with 9 middle nucleotides. The TCR comes from a young man in good health and CMV-seropositive. The source material was PBMCs. CDR3 loop: CASSPRSLYRGHEKLFF. DNA sequence: TGTGCCAGCAGTCCAAGAAGCCTTTACAGGGGGCATGAAAAACTGTTTTTT.